Detailed here is one TCR beta chain. Its antigen is currently unknown. This entry belongs to a study of chemoradiotherapy in HPV16-positive cancers. Study-wide findings and caveats: The functional HPV-specific definition rests on just a couple of HPV16-positive patients. For HPV16-positive patients, expanding HPV-responsive T cells associated with longer recurrence-free survival. During treatment, candidate HPV-specific clones and E7-related motifs expanded in tumor.

Clones were read by immunoSEQ multiplex PCR, and TCRdb kept only the in-frame ones, dropping some. Here the sample spans 11,000 or so clones, 75% being singletons. Samples were taken several times over chemoradiotherapy. V gave up 5 bases and J gave up 7 bases; unmatched junction bases: 10. The CDR3 contains 14 residues. Germline CDR1 SGHTA, CDR2 FQGTGA. This clonotype was obtained from a human donor with HPV-associated anogenital cancer. The chain couples TRBV7-3 to TRBJ1-2; 7 nucleotides line up with TRBD1. The sample was acquired from a patient who underwent chemoradiotherapy. Here the CDR3 DNA reads TGTGCCAGCAGCCCCGACCTGACAGGGAGTGGCTACACCTTC. The encoded protein is CASSPDLTGSGYTF.